Listed below are T cell receptor beta chains from one sample, sequenced in a study of blood T cell repertoires in COVID-19. Sequencing used immunoSEQ multiplex PCR; TCRdb keeps in-frame clones, though not all of them. The sample has under 350,000 clones, around 88% seen once. The sequencing sample was made of peripheral blood. The receptors here all came from a man in his forties or fifties with acute or convalescent COVID-19. The CDR3 runs from the conserved cysteine through the conserved F or W. D genes are given only for firm matches. Clone size is shown for a subset of rows, as once, few, many or a class of expanded clone.

j_call clone_size v_call d_call cdr3_nt cdr3_aa
TRBJ1-1 - TRBV5-1 TRBD1 TGCGCCAGCAGCTACATGGGACAGGGGGTGGACACTGAAGCTTTCTTT CASSYMGQGVDTEAFF
TRBJ2-1 - TRBV27 TRBD2 TGTGCCAGCAGCCCGGGGGGGTACAATGAGCAGTTCTTC CASSPGGYNEQFF
TRBJ2-7 - TRBV11-2 - TGTGCCAGCAGCTTAAATCCGGGGGACTTGGAGCAGTACTTC CASSLNPGDLEQYF
TRBJ2-5 - TRBV5-1 - TGCGCCAGCAGCGCGAGGGGGGGAGGAGAGACCCAGTACTTC CASSARGGGETQYF
TRBJ1-1 - TRBV2 - TGTGCCAGCAGCCTGGTGGAGGGGACTGAAGCTTTCTTT CASSLVEGTEAFF
TRBJ2-7 - TRBV4-1 TRBD2 TGCGCCAGCAGCCAAGTATGGGAGGGTCGCTACGAGCAGTACTTC CASSQVWEGRYEQYF
TRBJ1-6 - TRBV5-1 TRBD1 TGCGCCAGCAGCTTGACCGGACAGGGTAATTCACCCCTCCACTTT CASSLTGQGNSPLHF
TRBJ2-2 - TRBV5-1 - TGCGCCAGCAGCTTGGAGAGGCAAACGAACACCGGGGAGCTGTTTTTT CASSLERQTNTGELFF
TRBJ2-7 - TRBV6-5 - TGTGCCAGCAGTCCCCGGGACTCCCGAAGGGACGAGCAGTACTTC CASSPRDSRRDEQYF
TRBJ2-7 - TRBV3-1/TRBV3-2 TRBD2 TGTGCCAGCAGCCCCTCGGGGGGGGCCCCCGAGCAGTACTTC CASSPSGGAPEQYF
TRBJ2-7 - TRBV10-3 TRBD1 TGTGCCATCATGGGACAGCCTTCCTACGAGCAGTACTTC CAIMGQPSYEQYF
TRBJ1-2 - TRBV5-4 - TGTGCCAGCAGCTTGATCCCGCTGGGGCCGCTAGGCTACACCTTC CASSLIPLGPLGYTF
TRBJ1-2 - TRBV6-6 - TGTGCCAGCAGTTACAGGGAGGTGGGAGAGGGCTACACCTTC CASSYREVGEGYTF
TRBJ1-2 - TRBV5-5 TRBD1 TGTGCCAGCAGCTTGCCGGGACAGGGCTATGGCTACACCTTC CASSLPGQGYGYTF
TRBJ1-1 - TRBV2 - TGTGCCAGCAGTGCGGGGACACCCTCCGTGGGGGTAGCTTTCTTT CASSAGTPSVGVAFF
TRBJ2-3 - TRBV7-2 - TGTGCCAGCAGCTTAGTTCTGCAGAGCACAGATACGCAGTATTTT CASSLVLQSTDTQYF
TRBJ1-5 - TRBV3-1/TRBV3-2 TRBD1 TGTGCCAGCAGCCAAGGAGGGGGCGGCCAGCCCCAGCATTTT CASSQGGGGQPQHF
TRBJ2-7 - TRBV5-1 TRBD1 TGCGCCAGCAGCTTGGGGGCAGGGGGCCCCTCCGAGCAGTACTTC CASSLGAGGPSEQYF
TRBJ2-2 - TRBV3-1/TRBV3-2 TRBD2 TGTGCCAGCAGCCTTAGCGGGTTTAGTACCGGGGAGCTGTTTTTT CASSLSGFSTGELFF
TRBJ1-1 once TRBV5-6 - TGTGCCAGCAGCTCCACGGGGACTGAAGCTTTCTTT CASSSTGTEAFF
TRBJ1-1 - TRBV6-5 - TGTGCCAGCAGGCGAGGGCAGCATATGAACACTGAAGCTTTCTTT CASRRGQHMNTEAFF
TRBJ2-7 - TRBV10-1 TRBD2 TGCGCCAGCAGCCCGGGACTAGCGGTCCCCTACGAGCAGTACTTC CASSPGLAVPYEQYF
TRBJ2-1 - TRBV9 TRBD2 TGTGCCAGCAGTCCTCGACTAGCGGGGGTTGGCTACAATGAGCAGTTCTTC CASSPRLAGVGYNEQFF
TRBJ1-4 - TRBV2 - TGTGCCAGCAGTGAACTTTGGGGGGGCCCTGGGGAAAAACTGTTTTTT CASSELWGGPGEKLFF
TRBJ1-5 once TRBV12-3/TRBV12-4 - TGTGCCAGCAGTTTATGGGGGCAACAGCCCCAGCATTTT CASSLWGQQPQHF
TRBJ1-1 - TRBV9 - TGTGCCAGCAGCGGAGTGAACACTGAAGCTTTCTTT CASSGVNTEAFF
TRBJ2-1 - TRBV5-4 - TGTGCCAGCAGCTTTTCTACTGGTTATCGCGAGCAGTTCTTC CASSFSTGYREQFF
TRBJ2-7 - TRBV2 TRBD2 TGTGCCAGCAGTGATCTCAGCGGGGCTACCTACGAGCAGTACTTC CASSDLSGATYEQYF
TRBJ1-1 - TRBV27 - TGTGCCGTGCGGGTTAACATTCGGGGCACTGAAGCTTTCTTT CAVRVNIRGTEAFF
TRBJ1-2 - TRBV10-2 TRBD1 TGCGCCAGCAGTGAGTCCAGACAGGGTCTTGGCTACACCTTC CASSESRQGLGYTF
TRBJ2-3 - TRBV7-2 TRBD1 TGTGCCAGCAGCTCACAGGGGATAGATACGCAGTATTTT CASSSQGIDTQYF
TRBJ2-4 - TRBV12-5 - TGTGCTAGTGTCCAGATGGGGGGGGCGATGGACTTC CASVQMGGAMDF
TRBJ2-1 - TRBV3-1/TRBV3-2 - TGTGCCAGCAGCCAAGAACGGGGCTCCTACAATGAGCAGTTCTTC CASSQERGSYNEQFF
TRBJ1-1 - TRBV29-1 TRBD1 TGCAGCGTTGAGGGGCGACAGGGTGGAGAAGCTTTCTTT CSVEGRQGGEAFF
TRBJ2-7 - TRBV19 TRBD1 TGTGCCAGTAGTGTACAGGGGGTGCAGTACTTC CASSVQGVQYF
TRBJ2-7 - TRBV28 - TGTGCCAGCAGTTTAGTGTCGGACTACGCCTACGAGCAGTACTTC CASSLVSDYAYEQYF
TRBJ1-2 once TRBV6-4 TRBD1 TGTGCCAGCAGGAGGACAGGGGGCCTAGGCTATGGCTACACCTTC CASRRTGGLGYGYTF
TRBJ2-3 - TRBV6-4 TRBD2 TGTGCCAGCAGTGACTTCGGACTAGCGGGGGATACGCAGTATTTT CASSDFGLAGDTQYF
TRBJ1-6 - TRBV7-9 - TGTGCCAGCAGCAAACTCGAGGGCTCCTATAATTCACCCCTCCACTTT CASSKLEGSYNSPLHF
TRBJ1-1 - TRBV14 - TGTGCCAGCGGGCCTCGCGGGGCCCTGAACACTGAAGCTTTCTTT CASGPRGALNTEAFF
TRBJ2-7 - TRBV7-2 - TGTGCCAGCAGCTTAAACCGGTACGAGCAGTACTTC CASSLNRYEQYF
TRBJ2-1 - TRBV5-1 TRBD1 TGCGCCAGCAGCTTAAATCCGGGACAGGGACGGTTCTTC CASSLNPGQGRFF